The clone carrying this T cell receptor beta chain showed up just a few times. Antigen: not known. The data were obtained in a study of cytomegalovirus exposure and HLA in healthy donors. General observations from the study: The classifier reportedly diagnosed cytomegalovirus status with high sensitivity and specificity. A reported reduction in N-insertions relative to the roughly 610-donor mean was seen in an Asian-associated ancestry cluster in a later analysis. Researchers had no immune exposure information except CMV serostatus available.

The PCR employed 60 Vbeta primers together with 13 Jbeta primers. The table came from immunoSEQ multiplex PCR; TCRdb's copy has only in-frame clones and leaves some out. In the table there are roughly 110,000 clones, approximately 80% of which are singletons. Germline V gene data show CDR1 as SGHRS and CDR2 as YFSETQ. This CDR3 contains 14 residues. V gave up 10 bases and J gave up 2 bases, with 16 bases separating them. The TCR was taken from a male donor in good health and CMV-seronegative. Sequencing was carried out using PBMCs. The chain uses TRBV5-1 and TRBJ1-5; possible D gene TRBD1, 6 bases. This CDR3 is CARPTGTRNQPQHF. The CDR3 nucleotides read TGCGCCCGCCCTACAGGGACGCGCAATCAGCCCCAGCATTTT. Combining the CDR3 with reference TRBV5-1 and TRBJ1-5 gives the whole variable domain KAGVTQTPRYLIKTRGQQVTLSCSPISGHRSVSWYQQTPGQGLQFLFEYFSETQRNKGNFPGRFSGRQFSNSRSEMNVSTLELGDSALYLCARPTGTRNQPQHFGDGTRLSIL.